This T cell receptor beta chain was captured in a study of breast tumors, draining lymph nodes, adjacent tissues. Study-wide findings and caveats: The data were judged consistent with most tumor T cells coming from lymph node and expanding in tumor. Data only fit, rather than demonstrated, lymph node origin of most tumor T cells.

The V gene lost 6 bases and the J gene lost 1 base, with 16 bases spanning the gap. CDR3 length equals 16 residues. The germline V gene has CDR1 MNHEY and CDR2 SVGAGI. Samples came from axillary lymph nodes draining the breast cancer. MiXCR was run by TCRdb on the multiplex PCR reads, yielding one entry per CDR3 protein. The table shows 150,000 to 200,000 distinct CDR3 sequences, with over 25% occurring only once. Worth noting for this clonotype: Its antigen is unknown.

This chain uses TRBV6-5 with TRBJ2-1; D is uncertain. The sample comprised axillary lymph node tissue. The receptor was derived from a female donor with breast cancer. Some clones in this sample may be carry-over from other donors' samples. CDR3 sequence: CASRPQGKGSYNEQFF. Here the CDR3 DNA reads TGTGCCAGCAGACCCCAAGGGAAGGGATCCTACAATGAGCAGTTCTTC.